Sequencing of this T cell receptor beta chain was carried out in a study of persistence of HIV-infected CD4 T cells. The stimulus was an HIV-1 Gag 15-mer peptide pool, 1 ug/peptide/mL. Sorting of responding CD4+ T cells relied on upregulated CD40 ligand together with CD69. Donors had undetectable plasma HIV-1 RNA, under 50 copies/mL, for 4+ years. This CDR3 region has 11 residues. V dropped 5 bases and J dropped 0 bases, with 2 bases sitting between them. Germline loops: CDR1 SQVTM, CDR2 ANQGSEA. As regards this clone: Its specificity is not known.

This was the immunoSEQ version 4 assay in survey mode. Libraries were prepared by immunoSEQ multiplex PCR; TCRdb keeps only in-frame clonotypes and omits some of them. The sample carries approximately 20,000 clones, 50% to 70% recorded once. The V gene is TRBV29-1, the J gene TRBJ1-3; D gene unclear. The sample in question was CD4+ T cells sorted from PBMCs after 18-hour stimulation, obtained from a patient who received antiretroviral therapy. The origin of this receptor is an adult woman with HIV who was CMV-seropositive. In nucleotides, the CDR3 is TGCAGCGTTCCCTCTGGAAACACCATATATTTT. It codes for CSVPSGNTIYF.